The source of this T cell receptor (delta chain) is a study of γδ T cells in repeated Plasmodium falciparum infection. Overall study context: Donors had four controlled P. falciparum NF54 infections over roughly 590 days. Study conclusions and caveats: Compared with Australian children, Malian Vdelta2-negative repertoires seemed more clonal, less diverse, less shared.

In germline, CDR1 is TSWWSYY, CDR2 QGS. V dropped 6 bases and J dropped 0 bases, with 11 bases sitting between them. This CDR3 is built from 15 residues. A few counts support this clone. The target antigen is unknown. TCRdb has a much larger clone's protein, which differs at residue 5 from the translation of this DNA, likely because of a read error; what is shown is the protein translated from the DNA. Gammadelta T cells were flow-sorted from PBMC into Vgamma9/Vdelta2+ and Vdelta2-negative populations for bulk analysis. TCRdb re-called the multiplex PCR reads via CATT. The table includes tens of thousands of delta-chain clones, approximately 1.4% detected once.

This clonotype was sampled from a pool of human donors (malaria-infected and uninfected, not separated). The material sequenced was gamma-delta T cells from blood. The rearrangement uses TRDV1 and TRDJ2; a weak D match, TRDD2 (6 bases). Here the J gene was assigned by germline matching of the DNA, as TCRdb has none. In DNA, the CDR3 is TGTGCTCTTGGACCCTTCCGCCCTTTGACAGCACAACTCTTCTTT. It specifies CALGPFRPLTAQLFF.